This T cell receptor beta chain stems from a study of blood T cell repertoires in COVID-19. Looking at the study overall: Acute-phase and convalescent COVID-19 samples originated in the United States, Italy and Spain. Sources were T cells, B-cell-depleted T cells, or PBMCs; the material itself was cDNA or gDNA.

Original analysis: Amplification from reference gene primers served as the basis for estimated nucleated cell counts. Profiling relied on immunoSEQ multiplex PCR, and the TCRdb table lists in-frame clones only, not all of them. That table supplies the V and J calls and clone size; D and trimming were determined from the DNA. Altogether fewer than 350,000 clones are present, around 87% being singletons, with the ten largest covering about 2.2%. The CDR3 totals 14 residues. V dropped 3 bases and J dropped 7; count of bases not matched to a gene: 6. The V gene's germline CDR1 is KGHSY and CDR2 FQNENV. The sequenced sample was peripheral blood. The chain is built from TRBV16 and TRBJ2-7, with TRBD1 matching 10 bases. This clonotype originated in a woman in her 30s who had recovered from COVID-19. CDR3 amino acids: CASSQTGTGVEQYF. The CDR3 DNA follows: TGTGCCAGCAGCCAGACCGGGACAGGGGTAGAGCAGTACTTC.